The following is a T cell receptor (beta chain) sequence with its context. Antigen: not known. This sample was included in a study of CD8 T cells in ankylosing spondylitis. Germline V lookup: CDR1 DFQATT, CDR2 SNEGSKA (reference sequence). J gave up 0 bases and V 6 bases, and 13 bases lay outside the gene matches. CDR3 length: 18 residues. Study-level findings and limits: For ankylosing spondylitis blood, a TCR beta motif of about eight highly homologous variants appeared characteristic.

Libraries for TCR beta were made by quantitative 5'-RACE with molecular barcodes. MiXCR was run by TCRdb on the 5' RACE reads, yielding one entry per CDR3 protein. Of 250,000 to 350,000 distinct CDR3 sequences listed, 20% were seen once; the top ten hold about 8%. The rearrangement links TRBV20-1 to TRBJ2-1, with 11 bases that match TRBD2. Sequenced: blood, either unsorted or a sorted T cell fraction (not recorded which). The sequence was collected from a male donor with ankylosing spondylitis or in good health (not recorded which). The CDR3 coding sequence is TGCAGTGCGCCGGATAGCGGGAGGGTCCTGAGCTCCTACAATGAGCAGTTCTTC. Its translation is CSAPDSGRVLSSYNEQFF.